The next 16 T cell receptor beta chains were all read from a single sample in a study of blood T cell repertoires in COVID-19. Assay: immunoSEQ multiplex PCR; the TCRdb copy retains only in-frame clones and omits some. The table has fewer than 150,000 clones, 84% seen once. The sample taken for sequencing was peripheral blood. Source of these receptors: a woman aged 25 to 39 who had recovered from COVID-19.

V gene TRBV3-1 (or the pseudogene TRBV3-2) combines with J gene TRBJ2-3; TRBD1 matches at 8 bases. The CDR3 loop spans 15 amino acids. V shed 0 bases and J 7 bases; nucleotides not matched to a gene: 6. In germline, CDR1 is LGHDT, CDR2 YNNKEL (reference sequence). This CDR3 is CASSQEQGGPYTQYF. CDR3 nucleotides: TGTGCCAGCAGCCAAGAACAGGGGGGCCCTTATACGCAGTATTTT.

The chain is built from TRBV12-3 or TRBV12-4 and TRBJ1-2, with D unresolved. Trimming stripped 0 bases from V and 8 bases from J, with 7 bases between. The CDR3 consists of 12 residues. The CDR3 sequence is CASSLAAWGYTF. The DNA of the CDR3 is TGTGCCAGCAGTTTAGCGGCCTGGGGCTACACCTTC.

This chain links TRBV12-5 with TRBJ2-3; weak D call: TRBD2 (5 bases). V was pared by 1 base and J by 0 bases, with 11 bases between. Germline lookup yields CDR1 LGHNT and CDR2 FRNRAP. The CDR3 extends over 16 amino acids. The CDR3 coding sequence is TGTGCTAGTGGTTTGGGTGGGCGGACTAGCACAGATACGCAGTATTTT. This encodes CASGLGGRTSTDTQYF.

This CDR3 is CASSESRRGEFQPRNIQYF. For the CDR3, the DNA is TGCGCCAGCAGTGAGTCGCGGCGGGGGGAGTTCCAACCGAGAAACATTCAGTACTTC. The V and J genes are TRBV10-2 and TRBJ2-4, with 8 bases aligning to TRBD2. The CDR3 sequence is 19 residues long. The ends lost 0 bases at V and 6 bases at J; junction bases unmatched: 16. Germline CDR1 and CDR2: WSHSY and SAAADI.

The J gene is TRBJ2-1, the V gene TRBV5-1; 7 nucleotides align to TRBD1. The CDR3 contains 14 residues. Per the germline V gene, CDR1 is SGHRS and CDR2 is YFSETQ. Trimming at V came to 2 bases and at J to 6 bases, leaving 5 bases not matched to a gene. CDR3 loop: CASSLGGRSNEQFF. As DNA, the CDR3 is TGCGCCAGCAGCTTAGGGGGCCGGAGCAATGAGCAGTTCTTC. Using reference TRBV5-1 and TRBJ2-1 for the parts outside the CDR3, the full variable domain is KAGVTQTPRYLIKTRGQQVTLSCSPISGHRSVSWYQQTPGQGLQFLFEYFSETQRNKGNFPGRFSGRQFSNSRSEMNVSTLELGDSALYLCASSLGGRSNEQFFGPGTRLTVL.

This clone showed up just a few times. The chain joins TRBV29-1 to TRBJ1-1; D is undetermined. This CDR3 comprises 13 residues. The germline V and J ends were trimmed by 4 bases and 0 bases, with 9 bases remaining between them. CDR1 and CDR2 from the germline V gene are SQVTM and ANQGSEA. CDR3 sequence: CSVVKRMNTEAFF. CDR3 bases: TGCAGCGTTGTTAAGCGTATGAACACTGAAGCTTTCTTT.

V and J are TRBV29-1 and TRBJ2-3, with D perhaps TRBD2 (6 bases). This CDR3 is built from 12 residues. Germline V gives CDR1 SQVTM, CDR2 ANQGSEA. V dropped 7 bases and J dropped 3 bases, with 11 bases sitting between them. The CDR3 loop reads CSGRGDTDTQYF. The DNA of the CDR3 is TGCAGCGGGCGCGGGGATACAGATACGCAGTATTTT.

The chain couples TRBV7-3 to TRBJ2-1; 11 bases map to TRBD1. The V and J ends lost 2 bases and 7 bases, in that order; junction bases with no gene match: 4. Germline CDR1 and CDR2: SGHTA and FQGTGA. CDR3 size: 15 residues. CDR3 coding DNA: TGTGCCAGCAGCTTATGGGACAGGGGGTCTAATGAGCAGTTCTTC. It codes for CASSLWDRGSNEQFF.

V gene TRBV6-6 combines with J gene TRBJ1-1, with D tentatively TRBD1 (5 bases). The CDR3 runs 15 residues. Germline V CDR1 and CDR2: MNHNY, SVGAGI (reference sequence). The germline V and J ends were trimmed by 2 bases and 1 base, with 11 bases remaining between them. CDR3 sequence: CASSYRGGTNTEAFF. The CDR3 DNA follows: TGTGCCAGCAGTTACCGGGGGGGGACGAACACTGAAGCTTTCTTT.

The V gene is TRBV7-8, the J gene TRBJ1-3; perhaps TRBD1 as D (6 bases). V lost 0 bases to trimming and J lost 2 bases, with 8 bases between them. CDR1 and CDR2 from the germline V gene are SGHVS and FQNEAQ. The CDR3 sequence is 15 residues long. CDR3 sequence (DNA): TGTGCCAGCAGCTTAGCAGGGGGTACTGGAAACACCATATATTTT. Encoded protein: CASSLAGGTGNTIYF.

The chain carries TRBV7-9 and TRBJ2-1, with D maybe TRBD2 (5 bases). Germline V lookup: CDR1 SEHNR, CDR2 FQNEAQ (reference sequence). This CDR3 is built from 14 residues. V was pared by 5 bases and J by 5 bases, with 13 bases between. Here the CDR3 DNA reads TGTGCCAGCAGCCGGACTCCTGATAACAATGAGCAGTTCTTC. This translates into CASSRTPDNNEQFF.

The chain couples TRBV2 to TRBJ2-3, with 13 positions matching TRBD2. The germline gives CDR1 SNHLY, CDR2 FYNNEI. J was trimmed by 1 base and V by 1 base; bases with no gene match: 5. CDR3 length: 18 amino acids. DNA of the CDR3: TGTGCCAGCAGTGAAGGGACTAGCGGGAGTCTGGGCACAGATACGCAGTATTTT. This encodes CASSEGTSGSLGTDTQYF.

CDR3 residues: CASSGWELAKNIQYF. Here the CDR3 DNA reads TGTGCCAGCAGTGGTTGGGAGTTAGCCAAAAACATTCAGTACTTC. The chain carries TRBV2 and TRBJ2-4; possibly TRBD2 for D (5 bases). V was cut by 4 bases and J by 0 bases, with 10 bases left in between. Looked up from germline, CDR1 is SNHLY and CDR2 is FYNNEI. This CDR3 contains 15 residues.

J is TRBJ2-7 and V is TRBV29-1, with 8 bases aligning to TRBD1. Germline CDR1 SQVTM, CDR2 ANQGSEA. The CDR3 extends over 13 amino acids. V shed 2 bases, J shed 5 bases, and the junction held 5 bases outside the gene matches. The CDR3: CSVEYQGADEQYF. The CDR3 coding sequence is TGCAGCGTTGAATACCAGGGGGCTGACGAGCAGTACTTC.

The chain uses TRBV3-1 (or the pseudogene TRBV3-2) and TRBJ2-1; 8 bases fit TRBD2. J gave up 2 bases and V 2 bases, and 5 bases lay outside the gene matches. The germline V gene has CDR1 LGHDT and CDR2 YNNKEL (reference sequence). This CDR3 is built from 16 residues. DNA for the CDR3: TGTGCCAGCAGCCAATCGCGGGGGGCCACCTACAATGAGCAGTTCTTC. This codes for CASSQSRGATYNEQFF.

This sequence joins TRBV7-6 and TRBJ2-6; TRBD1 might be the D (6 bases). The CDR3 consists of 18 residues. Per germline, CDR1 SGHVS and CDR2 FNYEAQ. Trimming removed 5 bases at V and 0 bases at J, with 17 bases between. CDR3 in amino acids: CASSPPKGGISGANVLTF. CDR3 in DNA: TGTGCCAGCAGCCCCCCGAAAGGGGGTATCTCTGGGGCCAACGTCCTGACTTTC.